What follows are 9 T cell receptor beta chains derived from one specimen sequenced in a study of T-cell memory formation after mild COVID-19. One entry per CDR3 protein results from TCRdb running MiXCR on the 5' RACE reads. The sample lists 410,000 or so distinct CDR3 sequences, less than 25% occurring once. Specimen: PBMCs or a T cell subset sorted from them (not recorded which). Source of these receptors: an adult woman who had mild COVID-19 (a few samples of this study predate the infection). Cell type and time point are not known.

This clonotype was seen only a few times. The chain has TRBV5-1 and TRBJ2-1, with D tentatively TRBD2 (5 bases). Trimming shortened V by 4 bases and J by 1 base, and 12 bases separated the two germline ends. The germline V gene encodes CDR1 SGHRS and CDR2 YFSETQ. The CDR3 consists of 15 residues. For the CDR3, the DNA is TGCGCCAGCAGCAATATAGCGATTTCCTACAATGAGCAGTTCTTC. Translating it yields CASSNIAISYNEQFF.

This sequence joins TRBV27 and TRBJ1-1, with TRBD1 as a possible D gene (5 bases). CDR1 and CDR2 (germline): MNHEY, SMNVEV (reference sequence). This CDR3 region has 15 residues. V was pared by 0 bases and J by 4 bases, with 12 bases between. CDR3 in amino acids: CASSLSRVPGTEAFF. The CDR3 coding sequence is TGTGCCAGCAGTTTATCCAGGGTCCCGGGCACTGAAGCTTTCTTT.

The V gene is TRBV6-2 or TRBV6-3, the J gene TRBJ1-2; maybe TRBD1 (5 bases). The CDR3 loop spans 15 amino acids. V was cut by 2 bases and J by 2 bases, with 12 bases left in between. CDR1 MNHEY and CDR2 SVGEGT come from the germline V gene. The CDR3 bases are TGTGCCAGCAGTTACAGGGGCACGCCGAACTATGGCTACACCTTC. This sequence encodes CASSYRGTPNYGYTF.

This clonotype showed up just a few times. The gene calls are TRBV15 and TRBJ1-2; unclear D gene. The CDR3 is made up of 14 amino acids. Trimming pared 5 bases from V and 0 bases from J, leaving 10 bases between. Germline loops: CDR1 LNHNV, CDR2 YYDKDF (reference sequence). The CDR3 is CATSERAPNYGYTF. CDR3 sequence (DNA): TGTGCCACCAGCGAAAGAGCTCCTAACTATGGCTACACCTTC.

This clonotype was seen a few times. V usage is TRBV12-3 or TRBV12-4 and J usage is TRBJ2-7, with 8 bases matching TRBD1. V lost 7 bases, J lost 7 bases, and 15 bases stayed unmatched. The CDR3 length is 15 residues. The DNA of the CDR3 is TGTGCCAGCACCTCAGCCGGGACAGGCCTGGTAGAGCAGTACTTC. It is translated as CASTSAGTGLVEQYF.

This clonotype is a singleton in its sample. The chain carries TRBV23-1 and TRBJ2-3; TRBD2 agrees at 7 bases. TRBV23-1 is an open reading frame, and its role is uncertain. The CDR3 sequence is 15 residues long. The ends lost 4 bases at V and 1 base at J; junction bases unmatched: 5. The CDR3 DNA is TGCGCCAGCAGTCGGGGGGGGTGCGGCACAGATACGCAGTATTTT. Amino acids: CASSRGGCGTDTQYF.

The J gene is TRBJ2-7, the V gene TRBV7-9; D is unclear. V lost 5 bases to trimming and J lost 2 bases, with 10 bases between them. CDR3 length: 13 residues. CDR1 is SEHNR, CDR2 FQNEAQ, per germline (reference sequence). The CDR3, as DNA: TGTGCCAGCAGCCCTAATAACCCCTACGAGCAGTACTTC. It encodes CASSPNNPYEQYF.

V usage is TRBV27 and J usage is TRBJ2-2; D might be TRBD1 (5 bases). The germline CDR1 and CDR2 sequences are MNHEY and SMNVEV (reference sequence). This CDR3 has 13 residues. The V gene lost 5 bases and the J gene lost 4 bases, with 8 bases spanning the gap. The CDR3 region has the DNA TGTGCCAGCAGTCCCCAGGGCACCGGGGAGCTGTTTTTT. This codes for CASSPQGTGELFF.

V usage is TRBV7-2 and J usage is TRBJ2-3; D is possibly TRBD1 (5 bases). The V gene lost 6 bases and the J gene lost 5 bases, with 18 bases spanning the gap. This CDR3 has 15 amino acids. The V gene's germline CDR1 is SGHTA and CDR2 FQGNSA. CDR3 loop: CASSLLVGAGDTQYF. The CDR3 nucleotides are TGTGCCAGCAGTCTCCTTGTTGGGGCCGGAGATACGCAGTATTTT.